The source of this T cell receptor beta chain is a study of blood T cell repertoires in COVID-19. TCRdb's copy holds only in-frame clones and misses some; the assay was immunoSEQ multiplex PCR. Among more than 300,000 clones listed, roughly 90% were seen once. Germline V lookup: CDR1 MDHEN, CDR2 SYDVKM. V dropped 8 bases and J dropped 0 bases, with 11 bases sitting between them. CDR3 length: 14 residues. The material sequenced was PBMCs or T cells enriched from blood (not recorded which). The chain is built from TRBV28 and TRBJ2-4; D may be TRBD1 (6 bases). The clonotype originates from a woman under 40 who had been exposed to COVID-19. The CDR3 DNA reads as TGTGCCAGCCAGGGGACACTAGCCAAAAACATTCAGTACTTC. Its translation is CASQGTLAKNIQYF. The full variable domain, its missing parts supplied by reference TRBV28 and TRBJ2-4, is DVKVTQSSRYLVKRTGEKVFLECVQDMDHENMFWYRQDPGLGLRLIYFSYDVKMKEKGDIPEGYSVSREKKERFSLILESASTNQTSMYLCASQGTLAKNIQYFGAGTRLSVL.